This T cell receptor beta chain was recorded in a study of blood T cell repertoires in COVID-19. As processed by the authors: For nucleated cells, counts were estimated from reference gene primer amplification. Repertoires were generated with immunoSEQ multiplex PCR, while TCRdb's copy carries only in-frame clones and drops some. Clone size and V and J calls were adopted from that table, with D and trimming inferred from the DNA. Of approximately 100,000 clones detected, about 84% appear once; the ten largest clones hold around 14%. Germline V lookup: CDR1 SEHNR, CDR2 FQNEAQ (reference sequence). Germline trimming cut 8 bases from V and 5 bases from J; bases unmatched to any gene: 14. The length of the CDR3 is 16 residues.

The receptor's source is a woman aged 55-69 years with acute or convalescent COVID-19. The material sequenced was peripheral blood. The chain links TRBV7-9 to TRBJ2-5; 10 bases align to TRBD2. CDR3 nucleotide sequence: TGTGCCAGCGGTCGGGCTAGCGGGGGTTTTAGGGAGACCCAGTACTTC. Translation: CASGRASGGFRETQYF.